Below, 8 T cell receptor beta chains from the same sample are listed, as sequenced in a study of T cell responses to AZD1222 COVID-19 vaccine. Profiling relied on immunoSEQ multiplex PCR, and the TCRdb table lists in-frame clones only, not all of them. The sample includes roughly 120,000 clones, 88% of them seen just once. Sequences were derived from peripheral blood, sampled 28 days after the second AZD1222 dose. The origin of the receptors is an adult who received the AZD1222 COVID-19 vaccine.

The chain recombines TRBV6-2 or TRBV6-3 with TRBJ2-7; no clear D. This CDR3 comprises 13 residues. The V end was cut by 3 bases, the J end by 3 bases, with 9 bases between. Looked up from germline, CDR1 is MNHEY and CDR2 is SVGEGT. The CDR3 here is CASSYTQRYEQYF. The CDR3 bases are TGTGCCAGCAGTTATACGCAGCGCTACGAGCAGTACTTC.

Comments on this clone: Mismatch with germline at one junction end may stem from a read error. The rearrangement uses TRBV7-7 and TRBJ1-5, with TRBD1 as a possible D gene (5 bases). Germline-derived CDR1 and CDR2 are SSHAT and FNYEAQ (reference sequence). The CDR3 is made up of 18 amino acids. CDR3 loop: CASTLACGGEDSNQPQHF. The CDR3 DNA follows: TGTGCCAGCACCTTAGCCTGTGGGGGTGAAGATAGCAATCAGCCCCAGCATTTT.

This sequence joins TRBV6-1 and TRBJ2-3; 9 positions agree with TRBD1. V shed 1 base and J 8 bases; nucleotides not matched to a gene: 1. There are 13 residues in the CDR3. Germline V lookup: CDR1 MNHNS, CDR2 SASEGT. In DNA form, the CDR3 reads TGTGCCAGCAGTGAAGGGACAGGGGCTACGCAGTATTTT. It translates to CASSEGTGATQYF.

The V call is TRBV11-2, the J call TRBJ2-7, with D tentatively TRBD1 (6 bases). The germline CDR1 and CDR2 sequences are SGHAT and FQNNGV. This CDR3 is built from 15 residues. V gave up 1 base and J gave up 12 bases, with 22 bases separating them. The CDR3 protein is CASSLAQGTQRSRYF. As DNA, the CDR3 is TGTGCCAGCAGCTTAGCGCAGGGGACCCAAAGGAGCAGGTACTTC.

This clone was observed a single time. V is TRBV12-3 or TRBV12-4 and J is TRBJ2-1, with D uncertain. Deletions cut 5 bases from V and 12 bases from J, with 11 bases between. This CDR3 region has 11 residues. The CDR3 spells CASSGPLGQFF. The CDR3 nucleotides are TGTGCCAGCAGTGGGCCTCTCGGGCAGTTCTTC.

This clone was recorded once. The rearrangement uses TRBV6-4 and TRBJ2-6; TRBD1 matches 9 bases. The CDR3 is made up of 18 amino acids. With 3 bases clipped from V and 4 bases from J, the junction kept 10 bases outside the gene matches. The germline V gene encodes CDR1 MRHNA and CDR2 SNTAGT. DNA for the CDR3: TGTGCCAGCAGTGAATGGGGACAGGGATATGCGGGGGCCAACGTCCTGACTTTC. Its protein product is CASSEWGQGYAGANVLTF.

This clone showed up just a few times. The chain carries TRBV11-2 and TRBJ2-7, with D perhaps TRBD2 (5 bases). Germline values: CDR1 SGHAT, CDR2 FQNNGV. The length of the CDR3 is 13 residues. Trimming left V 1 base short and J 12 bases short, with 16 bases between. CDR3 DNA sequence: TGTGCCAGCAGCTTAGGGGTCGGGGAGAGGCCGTACTTC. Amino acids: CASSLGVGERPYF.

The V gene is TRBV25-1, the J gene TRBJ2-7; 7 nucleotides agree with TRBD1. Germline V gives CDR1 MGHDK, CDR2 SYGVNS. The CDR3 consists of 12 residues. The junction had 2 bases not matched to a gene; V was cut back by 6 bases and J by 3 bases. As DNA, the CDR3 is TGTGCCAGCAGGACAGGGAGCTACGAGCAGTACTTC. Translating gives CASRTGSYEQYF.